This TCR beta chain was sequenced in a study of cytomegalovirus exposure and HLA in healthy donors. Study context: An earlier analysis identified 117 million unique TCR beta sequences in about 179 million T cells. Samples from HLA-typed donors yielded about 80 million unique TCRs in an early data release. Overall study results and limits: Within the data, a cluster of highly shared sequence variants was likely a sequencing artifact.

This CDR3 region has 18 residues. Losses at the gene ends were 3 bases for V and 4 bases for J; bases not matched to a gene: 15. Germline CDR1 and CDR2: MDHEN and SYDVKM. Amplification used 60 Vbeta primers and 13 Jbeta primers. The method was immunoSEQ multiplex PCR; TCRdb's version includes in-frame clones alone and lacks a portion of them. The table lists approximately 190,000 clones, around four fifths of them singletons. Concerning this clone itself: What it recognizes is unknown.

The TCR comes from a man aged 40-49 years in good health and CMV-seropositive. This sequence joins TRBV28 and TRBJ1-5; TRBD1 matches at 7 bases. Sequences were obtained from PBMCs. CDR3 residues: CASSFNWRKGGRNQPQHF. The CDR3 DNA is TGTGCCAGCAGTTTTAATTGGCGGAAAGGGGGCCGGAATCAGCCCCAGCATTTT. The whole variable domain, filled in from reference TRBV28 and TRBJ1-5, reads DVKVTQSSRYLVKRTGEKVFLECVQDMDHENMFWYRQDPGLGLRLIYFSYDVKMKEKGDIPEGYSVSREKKERFSLILESASTNQTSMYLCASSFNWRKGGRNQPQHFGDGTRLSIL.